This TCR beta chain was documented in a study of cytomegalovirus exposure and HLA in healthy donors. Findings of the study overall: When a later analysis was performed, an Asian-associated ancestry cluster reportedly had fewer N-insertions than the approximately 680-donor mean. A classifier reportedly called cytomegalovirus status with high sensitivity and specificity. The listing of roughly 160 TCR beta chains classed them as cytomegalovirus-associated. In vitro checks showed that a few CMV-associated chains really do target CMV antigens.

CDR3 length: 14 amino acids. Germline V gene lookup returns CDR1 ENHRY and CDR2 SYGVKD. Trimming left V 11 bases short and J 7 bases short, with 23 bases between. PCR was performed using 60 Vbeta and 13 Jbeta primers. Here immunoSEQ multiplex PCR was the method, and the copy in TCRdb shows in-frame clones only, minus some. This table holds around 170,000 clones, 81% found once. A word on this clone: What it binds is not known.

The source of this sequence is a man over 45 in good health and CMV-seronegative. Sequenced: PBMCs. V and J are TRBV10-3 and TRBJ1-2; a weak D match, TRBD1 (5 bases). The DNA of the CDR3 is TGTGCCTTCCGAGGCGGGGCGGTGAATTCTGGCTACACCTTC. Translated: CAFRGGAVNSGYTF.